These T cell receptor beta chains were read from a single sample in a study of cytomegalovirus exposure and HLA in healthy donors. Sequencing used immunoSEQ multiplex PCR; TCRdb keeps in-frame clones, though not all of them. The repertoire includes some 160,000 clones, over 55% of them detected once, and roughly 2% sits in the top ten. Sequenced material: PBMCs. These receptor sequences come from a man aged 40-49 years in good health and CMV-seronegative. The CDR3 runs from the conserved cysteine through the conserved F or W. A D gene is named only where the DNA matches it firmly. Some rows have no size entry. The others give once, few or many, or a class for an expanded clone.

CDR3nt: TGTGCCAGCAGTGCCTCCGGGGGCTACGAGCAGTACTTC; CDR3aa: CASSASGGYEQYF; v_gene: TRBV27; d_gene: -; abundance: -; j_gene: TRBJ2-7
CDR3nt: TGTGCCAGCATCCTAGAAAGACAAGAGACCCAGTACTTC; CDR3aa: CASILERQETQYF; v_gene: TRBV6-1; d_gene: -; abundance: -; j_gene: TRBJ2-5
CDR3nt: TGTGCCAGAAGCAAGACAGGGGGCGGGTATGGCTACACCTTC; CDR3aa: CARSKTGGGYGYTF; v_gene: TRBV5-3; d_gene: TRBD1; abundance: once; j_gene: TRBJ1-2
CDR3nt: TGTGCCAGTCTGCGAGAGAACACTGAAGCTTTCTTT; CDR3aa: CASLRENTEAFF; v_gene: TRBV6-6; d_gene: -; abundance: few; j_gene: TRBJ1-1
CDR3nt: TGTGCCACCAGCAGGAGAACAGGGGGGGGAACTGAAGCTTTCTTT; CDR3aa: CATSRRTGGGTEAFF; v_gene: TRBV15; d_gene: TRBD1; abundance: -; j_gene: TRBJ1-1
CDR3nt: TGTGCCAGCAGCAGGGCCTACAATGAGCAGTTCTTC; CDR3aa: CASSRAYNEQFF; v_gene: TRBV2; d_gene: -; abundance: -; j_gene: TRBJ2-1
CDR3nt: TGCGCCAGCACCGACAGGGTTGAGACCGGGGAGCTGTTTTTT; CDR3aa: CASTDRVETGELFF; v_gene: TRBV5-1; d_gene: TRBD1; abundance: -; j_gene: TRBJ2-2
CDR3nt: TGTGCCAGCAGCTTAGGAGGCGGGGGGGGTCAGCCCCAGCATTTT; CDR3aa: CASSLGGGGGQPQHF; v_gene: TRBV7-6; d_gene: -; abundance: -; j_gene: TRBJ1-5
CDR3nt: TGTGCCAGCTCACCACCTTCTCTCGTTAGGGGCAGTGGCTACACCTTC; CDR3aa: CASSPPSLVRGSGYTF; v_gene: TRBV18; d_gene: -; abundance: -; j_gene: TRBJ1-2
CDR3nt: TGTGCCATCAGTGAGTCGACTAGAGCGGAGACCCAGTACTTC; CDR3aa: CAISESTRAETQYF; v_gene: TRBV10-3; d_gene: -; abundance: -; j_gene: TRBJ2-5
CDR3nt: TGTGCCAGCAGCATTCGAGACAGGGATTCACCCCTCCACTTT; CDR3aa: CASSIRDRDSPLHF; v_gene: TRBV13; d_gene: TRBD1; abundance: once; j_gene: TRBJ1-6
CDR3nt: TGTGCCAGCAGCTTTTCGACTAGCAGGGAGACCCAGTACTTC; CDR3aa: CASSFSTSRETQYF; v_gene: TRBV5-6; d_gene: TRBD2; abundance: -; j_gene: TRBJ2-5
CDR3nt: TGTGCCAGCAGCGTAGAGACCAGGGGCTACACCTTC; CDR3aa: CASSVETRGYTF; v_gene: TRBV9; d_gene: -; abundance: -; j_gene: TRBJ1-2
CDR3nt: TGTGCCAGCACCCAGACAGGGGGGAATTCACCCCTCCACTTT; CDR3aa: CASTQTGGNSPLHF; v_gene: TRBV25-1; d_gene: TRBD1; abundance: few; j_gene: TRBJ1-6
CDR3nt: TGTGCCGGAACGGGTTTCGATGAGCAGTTCTTC; CDR3aa: CAGTGFDEQFF; v_gene: TRBV30; d_gene: -; abundance: -; j_gene: TRBJ2-1
CDR3nt: TGCGCCAGCAGTACTAGGCACACAGATACGCAGTATTTT; CDR3aa: CASSTRHTDTQYF; v_gene: TRBV10-1; d_gene: -; abundance: -; j_gene: TRBJ2-3
CDR3nt: TGTGCCAGTAGTCCGAGCAATCAGCCCCAGCATTTT; CDR3aa: CASSPSNQPQHF; v_gene: TRBV19; d_gene: -; abundance: few; j_gene: TRBJ1-5
CDR3nt: TGCGCCAGAAGGGCGGGCTCCTACAATGAGCAGTTCTTC; CDR3aa: CARRAGSYNEQFF; v_gene: TRBV10-1; d_gene: -; abundance: few; j_gene: TRBJ2-1
CDR3nt: TGCAGCGTGGAAAGGGCCCGGACAGGGGATGGCTACACCTTC; CDR3aa: CSVERARTGDGYTF; v_gene: TRBV29-1; d_gene: TRBD1; abundance: -; j_gene: TRBJ1-2
CDR3nt: TGTGCCAGCAGCTCGAAGCTAGCGGGATGGAGTTTAGGTGAGCAGTTCTTC; CDR3aa: CASSSKLAGWSLGEQFF; v_gene: TRBV7-2; d_gene: TRBD2; abundance: -; j_gene: TRBJ2-1
CDR3nt: TGTGCCAGCAGCTCCTTCAGAGGGAGAAGCCCCTACGAGCAGTACTTC; CDR3aa: CASSSFRGRSPYEQYF; v_gene: TRBV11-2; d_gene: -; abundance: -; j_gene: TRBJ2-7
CDR3nt: TGTGCCAGCTCACCCTTGGAGGCGAGGAACACTGAAGCTTTCTTT; CDR3aa: CASSPLEARNTEAFF; v_gene: TRBV18; d_gene: -; abundance: -; j_gene: TRBJ1-1
CDR3nt: TGTGCCAGCAGTTTGACGGGACAGGGGGCCTACAATGAGCAGTTCTTC; CDR3aa: CASSLTGQGAYNEQFF; v_gene: TRBV28; d_gene: TRBD1; abundance: -; j_gene: TRBJ2-1
CDR3nt: TGCGCCAGCAGCCCCCGAGGGGCAGGGACTACCTCTGGAAACACCATATATTTT; CDR3aa: CASSPRGAGTTSGNTIYF; v_gene: TRBV5-1; d_gene: -; abundance: once; j_gene: TRBJ1-3
CDR3nt: TGTGCCAGCAGTGATTTACAGGGCCCATTTCAGCCCCAGCATTTT; CDR3aa: CASSDLQGPFQPQHF; v_gene: TRBV6-1; d_gene: -; abundance: -; j_gene: TRBJ1-5
CDR3nt: TGTGCCTGGGAGGCTGGAGCGCTGGGCAATGAGCAGTTCTTC; CDR3aa: CAWEAGALGNEQFF; v_gene: TRBV30; d_gene: -; abundance: -; j_gene: TRBJ2-1
CDR3nt: TGTGCCAGCAGCTTGGCACAGGGGGGAACTAATGAAAAACTGTTTTTT; CDR3aa: CASSLAQGGTNEKLFF; v_gene: TRBV5-6; d_gene: TRBD1; abundance: -; j_gene: TRBJ1-4
CDR3nt: TGTGCCAGCAGCCAATCAGGGTTGGGAAATTCACCCCTCCACTTT; CDR3aa: CASSQSGLGNSPLHF; v_gene: TRBV25-1; d_gene: -; abundance: -; j_gene: TRBJ1-6
CDR3nt: TGTGCCAGCAGTTTTTCCAGCTCCTACGAGCAGTACTTC; CDR3aa: CASSFSSSYEQYF; v_gene: TRBV28; d_gene: -; abundance: -; j_gene: TRBJ2-7
CDR3nt: TGTGCCAGCAGCATGATTACTAGCGGGGGTCTCCCAGATACGCAGTATTTT; CDR3aa: CASSMITSGGLPDTQYF; v_gene: TRBV5-6; d_gene: TRBD2; abundance: -; j_gene: TRBJ2-3
CDR3nt: TGCGCCAGCAGCTTGGGTGCCACAGGGGCCGGTAACTATGGCTACACCTTC; CDR3aa: CASSLGATGAGNYGYTF; v_gene: TRBV5-1; d_gene: TRBD1; abundance: few; j_gene: TRBJ1-2
CDR3nt: TGTGCCAGCAGTGTTCGCAGGCGCTTTAATGAAAAACTGTTTTTT; CDR3aa: CASSVRRRFNEKLFF; v_gene: TRBV2; d_gene: -; abundance: few; j_gene: TRBJ1-4
CDR3nt: TGTGCCAGTAGCCCGACAGGGGATAGCACTGAAGCTTTCTTT; CDR3aa: CASSPTGDSTEAFF; v_gene: TRBV19; d_gene: TRBD1; abundance: -; j_gene: TRBJ1-1
CDR3nt: TGCGCCAGCAAAACCGGGACAGGGGTTCAGGAGCAGTACTTC; CDR3aa: CASKTGTGVQEQYF; v_gene: TRBV10-2; d_gene: TRBD1; abundance: few; j_gene: TRBJ2-7
CDR3nt: TGCGCCAGCAGCCAGGCTACTAGCGGGAGGGCGCATGAGCAGTTCTTC; CDR3aa: CASSQATSGRAHEQFF; v_gene: TRBV4-3; d_gene: TRBD2; abundance: -; j_gene: TRBJ2-1
CDR3nt: TGTGCCAGCAGTTCGGTGACTGGGTTGGAGCAGTACTTC; CDR3aa: CASSSVTGLEQYF; v_gene: TRBV27; d_gene: -; abundance: -; j_gene: TRBJ2-7
CDR3nt: TGCGCCAGCAGCCATGTTCCGGGGGGCTCTACTAATGAAAAACTGTTTTTT; CDR3aa: CASSHVPGGSTNEKLFF; v_gene: TRBV4-1; d_gene: -; abundance: few; j_gene: TRBJ1-4
CDR3nt: TGTGCCAGCAGTCGGGGGTCCCCCACAGATACGCAGTATTTT; CDR3aa: CASSRGSPTDTQYF; v_gene: TRBV2; d_gene: -; abundance: -; j_gene: TRBJ2-3
CDR3nt: TGTGCCACCAGCAGAGATCTCGGGCGGCGGGAGCGGGATACGCAGTATTTT; CDR3aa: CATSRDLGRRERDTQYF; v_gene: TRBV15; d_gene: TRBD2; abundance: -; j_gene: TRBJ2-3
CDR3nt: TGTGCCAGCAGCCAAGAAGCGGGAGAGACCCAGTACTTC; CDR3aa: CASSQEAGETQYF; v_gene: TRBV14; d_gene: -; abundance: -; j_gene: TRBJ2-5
CDR3nt: TGTGCCAGCAGTTTTACCCCCCGCGGATACACAGATACGCAGTATTTT; CDR3aa: CASSFTPRGYTDTQYF; v_gene: TRBV27; d_gene: -; abundance: -; j_gene: TRBJ2-3
CDR3nt: TGTGCCAGCTCACCCCGGGACATCATCAGCTCTGGAAACACCATATATTTT; CDR3aa: CASSPRDIISSGNTIYF; v_gene: TRBV18; d_gene: -; abundance: -; j_gene: TRBJ1-3